These T cell receptor beta chains were read from a single sample in a study of cytomegalovirus exposure and HLA in healthy donors. Here immunoSEQ multiplex PCR was the method, and the copy in TCRdb shows in-frame clones only, minus some. This sample carries approximately 190,000 clones, about 80% of them seen once, and the ten largest clones take about 1.9%. Material: PBMCs. The receptors shown here come from a woman under 30 in good health and CMV-seropositive. The CDR3 runs from the conserved cysteine through the conserved F or W. The order of the fields is clone size, J gene, V gene, D gene, CDR3 protein, CDR3 DNA. D genes are given only for firm matches. Size values are once, few and many counts, or a class for expanded clones, and some rows have none.

size: -
J: TRBJ1-4
V: TRBV9
D: -
CDR3: CASSVRDRGANEKLFF
DNA: TGTGCCAGCAGCGTACGGGACCGGGGGGCAAATGAAAAACTGTTTTTT

size: -
J: TRBJ1-1
V: TRBV5-4
D: TRBD1
CDR3: CASSWDREITEAFF
DNA: TGTGCCAGCAGCTGGGACAGGGAAATCACTGAAGCTTTCTTT

size: -
J: TRBJ2-7
V: TRBV6-1
D: -
CDR3: CASTLTPTGTYEQYF
DNA: TGTGCCAGCACCCTCACTCCGACAGGAACCTACGAGCAGTACTTC

size: few
J: TRBJ2-5
V: TRBV7-8
D: TRBD2
CDR3: CASSPPLRLRKRGETQYF
DNA: TGTGCCAGCAGCCCACCCCTGCGCCTACGAAAGCGGGGCGAGACCCAGTACTTC

size: -
J: TRBJ1-2
V: TRBV7-3
D: -
CDR3: CASSSGGKANYGYTF
DNA: TGTGCCAGCAGCTCCGGGGGGAAGGCGAACTATGGCTACACCTTC

size: -
J: TRBJ2-3
V: TRBV6-5
D: TRBD1
CDR3: CASSPEQGSTQYF
DNA: TGTGCCAGCAGCCCAGAACAGGGGAGTACGCAGTATTTT

size: -
J: TRBJ2-1
V: TRBV5-4
D: TRBD1
CDR3: CASSLETGRAVEQFF
DNA: TGTGCCAGCAGCTTGGAGACAGGGAGAGCAGTTGAGCAGTTCTTC

size: few
J: TRBJ1-3
V: TRBV13
D: -
CDR3: CASSLRVSGNTIYF
DNA: TGTGCCAGCAGCCTCAGGGTTTCTGGAAACACCATATATTTT

size: -
J: TRBJ1-2
V: TRBV4-1
D: TRBD1
CDR3: CASSQQGQGRYGYTF
DNA: TGCGCCAGCAGCCAACAAGGACAGGGGAGGTATGGCTACACCTTC

size: -
J: TRBJ1-3
V: TRBV4-3
D: TRBD1
CDR3: CASSQVGQGKANTIYF
DNA: TGCGCCAGCAGCCAAGTGGGACAGGGGAAAGCAAACACCATATATTTT

size: -
J: TRBJ2-5
V: TRBV19
D: TRBD2
CDR3: CASSTASGAQETQYF
DNA: TGTGCCAGTAGTACCGCTAGCGGGGCCCAAGAGACCCAGTACTTC

size: -
J: TRBJ2-4
V: TRBV14
D: -
CDR3: CASSQREGKNIQYF
DNA: TGTGCCAGCAGCCAAAGAGAGGGCAAAAACATTCAGTACTTC

size: few
J: TRBJ2-5
V: TRBV7-2
D: -
CDR3: CASSEGGSDVQTQYF
DNA: TGTGCCAGCAGTGAAGGTGGTAGCGACGTCCAGACCCAGTACTTC

size: -
J: TRBJ1-4
V: TRBV5-4
D: -
CDR3: CASSAGGGRNEKLFF
DNA: TGTGCCAGCAGCGCTGGGGGGGGTAGGAATGAAAAACTGTTTTTT

size: -
J: TRBJ1-3
V: TRBV18
D: -
CDR3: CASSPQQGSGNTIYF
DNA: TGTGCCAGCTCACCACAACAGGGCTCTGGAAACACCATATATTTT

size: -
J: TRBJ2-3
V: TRBV5-1
D: TRBD1
CDR3: CASSRSGTGGTDTQYF
DNA: TGCGCCAGCAGCCGATCCGGGACAGGGGGCACAGATACGCAGTATTTT